These 16 T cell receptor beta chains share one sample of origin, sequenced in a study of T cell responses to AZD1222 COVID-19 vaccine. Libraries were prepared by immunoSEQ multiplex PCR; TCRdb keeps only in-frame clonotypes and omits some of them. This table has about 37,000 clones, around nine tenths appearing once. The source was peripheral blood, collected on day 0 of AZD1222 vaccination. These receptors were obtained from an adult in good health.

V usage is TRBV27 and J usage is TRBJ2-2; D unclear. In germline, CDR1 is MNHEY, CDR2 SMNVEV (reference sequence). Trimming left V 5 bases short and J 2 bases short, with 3 bases between. This CDR3 region has 12 residues. The CDR3 is CASSQNTGELFF. DNA for the CDR3: TGTGCCAGCAGTCAAAACACCGGGGAGCTGTTTTTT.

This chain connects TRBV27 to TRBJ2-6; 11 nucleotides line up with TRBD2. This CDR3 has 20 amino acids. V shed 5 bases and J 2 bases; nucleotides not matched to a gene: 14. From germline, CDR1 is MNHEY and CDR2 SMNVEV (reference sequence). The CDR3: CASSPNGRLAGPPGANVLTF. CDR3 DNA sequence: TGTGCCAGCAGTCCCAACGGAAGACTAGCGGGACCCCCTGGGGCCAACGTCCTGACTTTC.

This chain uses TRBV4-1 with TRBJ1-5; D unclear. V dropped 0 bases and J dropped 7 bases, with 16 bases sitting between them. In germline, CDR1 is MGHRA, CDR2 YSYEKL. The CDR3 runs to 16 residues. For the CDR3, the DNA is TGCGCCAGCAGCCAAGACGGGATTACCTTGATCCAGCCCCAGCATTTT. This gives the protein CASSQDGITLIQPQHF.

This sequence joins TRBV28 and TRBJ2-5, with unresolved D. Trimming took off 2 bases at V and 5 bases at J, with 3 bases between the two ends. Germline V gene sequence: CDR1 MDHEN, CDR2 SYDVKM. The CDR3 extends over 11 amino acids. This CDR3 reads CASSLRETQYF. In DNA form, the CDR3 reads TGTGCCAGCAGTTTAAGGGAGACCCAGTACTTC.

This chain uses TRBV28 with TRBJ1-1, with D unresolved. There are 13 residues in the CDR3. Germline loops: CDR1 MDHEN, CDR2 SYDVKM. Between the trimmed V and J ends, which lost 2 bases and 0 bases, there was a span of 4 bases. The CDR3 is CASSLRVNTEAFF. CDR3 coding DNA: TGTGCCAGCAGTTTACGGGTGAACACTGAAGCTTTCTTT.

This clone was observed a handful of times. The CDR3 region is CASSTGQGLAYEQYF. The DNA for the CDR3 is TGTGCCAGCAGCACGGGACAGGGGTTGGCGTACGAGCAGTACTTC. This rearrangement joins TRBV7-9 to TRBJ2-7; 10 bases are shared with TRBD1. Germline V gives CDR1 SEHNR, CDR2 FQNEAQ (reference sequence). V gave up 5 bases and J gave up 4 bases; unmatched junction bases: 8. CDR3 length: 15 amino acids.

The rearrangement joins TRBV19 to TRBJ1-3; 7 bases agree with TRBD1. The junction had 10 bases not matched to a gene; V was cut back by 5 bases and J by 0 bases. From germline, CDR1 is LNHDA and CDR2 SQIVND (reference sequence). This CDR3 is 17 amino acids long. The CDR3 loop reads CASSLRTGANSGNTIYF. CDR3 nucleotides: TGTGCCAGTAGTCTACGGACAGGCGCTAACTCTGGAAACACCATATATTTT.

The chain recombines TRBV9 with TRBJ2-6, with D tentatively TRBD1 (6 bases). V shed 0 bases and J shed 0 bases, with 10 bases lying between them. This CDR3 contains 17 residues. CDR1 is SGDLS and CDR2 is YYNGEE in the germline V gene. Here the CDR3 reads CASSVVGAGSGANVLTF. DNA for the CDR3: TGTGCCAGCAGCGTAGTGGGGGCTGGCTCTGGGGCCAACGTCCTGACTTTC.

The chain is built from TRBV5-1 and TRBJ2-3, with D perhaps matching TRBD1 (6 bases). The CDR3 runs to 13 residues. The V end was cut by 4 bases, the J end by 6 bases, with 12 bases between. CDR1 and CDR2 from the germline V gene are SGHRS and YFSETQ. CDR3 protein: CASSGQPLDTQYF. CDR3 in DNA: TGCGCCAGCAGCGGACAGCCTCTGGATACGCAGTATTTT.

The rearrangement uses TRBV5-1 and TRBJ1-1; D perhaps matches TRBD1 (5 bases). The CDR3 contains 15 residues. Germline values: CDR1 SGHRS, CDR2 YFSETQ. Trimming took off 5 bases at V and 5 bases at J, with 19 bases between the two ends. This CDR3 is CASRDGVGEGTEAFF. Written as DNA, the CDR3 is TGCGCCAGCAGGGATGGTGTAGGGGAAGGAACTGAAGCTTTCTTT.

This clone was detected only a few times. The rearrangement uses TRBV4-1 and TRBJ2-7; 9 positions agree with TRBD1. The CDR3 length is 15 residues. The ends lost 1 base at V and 7 bases at J; junction bases unmatched: 8. Germline lookup yields CDR1 MGHRA and CDR2 YSYEKL. The CDR3 DNA sequence: TGCGCCAGCAGCCAAGTGGACAGGGGAATAGGGGAGCAGTACTTC. Translating gives CASSQVDRGIGEQYF.

This clone appeared once. V usage is TRBV27 and J usage is TRBJ2-2; the D is unclear. V lost 6 bases to trimming and J lost 2 bases, with 1 base between them. Germline CDR1 reads MNHEY; CDR2 reads SMNVEV (reference sequence). This CDR3 has 11 residues. For the CDR3, the DNA is TGTGCCAGCAGAAACACCGGGGAGCTGTTTTTT. Amino acids: CASRNTGELFF.

In its sample, this clone was seen once. This chain joins TRBV10-3 and TRBJ2-7, with 8 bases matching TRBD2. CDR3 length equals 16 residues. Trimming cost V 4 bases and J 0 bases; bases outside gene matches: 8. Germline lookup yields CDR1 ENHRY and CDR2 SYGVKD. The DNA of the CDR3 is TGTGCCATCAGTGTCCTATTAGCGGGGCCCTCCTACGAGCAGTACTTC. Translated: CAISVLLAGPSYEQYF.

The chain is built from TRBV27 and TRBJ2-1; no reliable D call. Germline-derived CDR1 and CDR2 are MNHEY and SMNVEV (reference sequence). Between the trimmed V and J ends, which lost 5 bases and 0 bases, there was a span of 11 bases. The CDR3 is 15 residues long. CDR3 sequence (DNA): TGTGCCAGCAGTGCGGCTAGTCCCTCCTACAATGAGCAGTTCTTC. This sequence encodes CASSAASPSYNEQFF.

This clone was seen a few times. J is TRBJ2-1 and V is TRBV6-5; 7 bases are shared with TRBD2. The CDR3 extends over 14 amino acids. CDR1 and CDR2 from the germline V gene are MNHEY and SVGAGI. V gave up 9 bases and J gave up 7 bases; unmatched junction bases: 12. DNA of the CDR3: TGTGCCAGTAAACTAGCGCTGACCTCAAATGAGCAGTTCTTC. It is translated as CASKLALTSNEQFF.

This clone was counted once. The chain is built from TRBV28 and TRBJ1-2, with TRBD1 matching 9 bases. V trimming: 6 bases; J trimming: 7 bases; junction bases outside the gene matches: 15. The length of the CDR3 is 16 residues. CDR1 and CDR2 (germline): MDHEN, SYDVKM. CDR3 residues: CASSRPGQGDPFGYTF. For the CDR3, the DNA is TGTGCCAGCAGCCGGCCGGGACAGGGCGATCCGTTTGGCTACACCTTC.